This entry features one T cell receptor beta chain sequence. The source of the sample is a study of blood T cell repertoires in COVID-19. Looking at the study overall: Samples came from the United States, Italy and Spain, spanning acute and convalescent COVID-19. PBMCs, B-cell-depleted T cells, or T cells were the source of the cDNA or gDNA that made up the material.

Recruited during active infection, patients (from Seattle) were subsequently followed longitudinally. Original processing methods: Reference gene primers were amplified, and this amplification served to estimate nucleated cell counts. Some clones are missing from TCRdb's copy, which holds only in-frame ones; the method was immunoSEQ multiplex PCR. V and J calls and clone size are those listed in that table; D and trimming were worked out from the DNA. The sample has 300,000 to 400,000 clones; roughly 89% are singletons. The germline V gene encodes CDR1 KGHSH and CDR2 LQKENI. J gave up 0 bases and V 4 bases, and 6 bases lay outside the gene matches. The CDR3 is made up of 16 amino acids.

The V call is TRBV18, the J call TRBJ2-1; 7 positions agree with TRBD1. This clonotype was sampled from a man aged 25-45 years with COVID-19, enrolled during active disease. Sequences were obtained from peripheral blood. For the CDR3, the DNA is TGTGCCAGCTCACTACTGACAGGGAGCTCCTACAATGAGCAGTTCTTC. Residues: CASSLLTGSSYNEQFF.